The present entry profiles one T cell receptor (beta chain) with its context. This clone was seen only once. It has no known antigen specificity. No qualities accompany the bases; no much larger clone lies one base away. The collaborating institutions used their own protocols to collect whole blood in K2EDTA tubes. For TCRbeta analysis, collaborator samples were shipped as frozen whole blood, as isolated PBMCs, or as DNA extracted from either sample type. The sample comes from a study of blood T cell repertoires in COVID-19 (dated by TCRdb to 2020 to 2021). About the investigation overall: Samples covering the acute and convalescent phases of COVID-19 were provided by collaborators in the United States, Italy and Spain. The prospective study material was composed of cDNA or gDNA derived from T cells, B-cell-depleted T cells, or PBMCs. Deeply sampled blood TCRbeta repertoires from subjects exposed to, actively infected with, or recovered from COVID-19 were included in the dataset. A freely available public database, intended as a resource for researchers studying the immune response to SARS-CoV-2, is where the repertoires were released. Samples came from the ongoing ImmuneRACE study (first 160 participants) plus 1,254 subjects from 6 global collaborators. Nearly every sample came with metadata listing a de-identified subject ID, COVID-19 status, age in years and sex. Where available, HLA class I and class II types were taken from metadata supplied by the sample provider and were not determined by assay-based typing.

The paper as a whole reports these results and caveats: The quantity of clinical and demographic metadata differed by source and by participant and was supplied without curation.

The immunoSEQ Assay, a bias-controlled multiplex PCR, was used to amplify TCRbeta CDR3 regions from genomic DNA. Regarding the original processing steps: The number of nucleated cells in each sample was estimated from the amplification of reference gene primers within the assay. To quantify the absolute abundance of each unique TCRbeta CDR3 rearrangement, sequence reads were collapsed and filtered. For each sample, productive Simpson clonality was calculated as the square root of Simpson's diversity index over productive rearrangements. Sourced from immuneACCESS, this table was stored by TCRdb with only in-frame sequences that have V and J called. A share of the clones is absent; for the studies checked, an unresolved V gene accounts for under half, and the remainder has no known explanation. For V, J and clone size, that table is used; D and trimming come from the DNA. Recorded for this sample are some 150,000 clones; about 85% of them occurred a single time. Of the sample, about 2.5% falls within the top ten clones.

At the junction V is shortened by 4 bases and J by 7 bases; bases outside the gene matches: 10. Its CDR3 holds 15 amino acids, cysteine through phenylalanine. The read is trimmed to its CDR3 DNA, 45 bases read in frame from base 1. The germline V gene sets CDR1 to SGDLS and CDR2 to YYNGEE. The origin of this receptor is a woman aged 70 to 79 with acute or convalescent COVID-19. The chain uses TRBV9 and TRBJ2-2; TRBD1 lines up with 7 middle nucleotides. The sample consisted of peripheral blood. The nucleotide sequence is TGTGCCAGCAGCCCCCGACAGGGAAGAATCGGGGAGCTGTTTTTT. Its product reads: CASSPRQGRIGELFF.